This T cell receptor (beta chain) was retrieved from a study of blood T cell repertoires in COVID-19 (dated by TCRdb to about 2020). Describing the broader study: Samples covering the acute and convalescent phases of COVID-19 were provided by collaborators in the United States, Italy and Spain. Where available, HLA class I and class II types were obtained from metadata supplied by the sample provider rather than from assay-based typing. The prospective study material was composed of cDNA or gDNA derived from T cells, B-cell-depleted T cells, or PBMCs. The sample metadata nearly always contained a de-identified subject ID, COVID-19 status, age in years and sex. The repertoires were released in a freely available public database meant as a resource for research on the immune response to SARS-CoV-2. Samples came from the ongoing ImmuneRACE study (first 160 participants) plus 1,254 subjects from 6 global collaborators. Deeply sampled blood TCRbeta repertoires from subjects exposed to, actively infected with, or recovered from COVID-19 were included in the dataset.

CDR1 and CDR2, per the germline V gene, are MNHEY and SVGAGI. Between the V and J ends, shortened by 7 bases and 2 bases respectively, the junction contains 11 bases. Its CDR3 holds 13 amino acids, cysteine through phenylalanine. Only the CDR3 region is kept as DNA, spanning 39 bases read in frame from base 1. Collaborating institutions collected whole blood in K2EDTA tubes following their own protocols. Collaborator samples were shipped for TCRbeta analysis as frozen whole blood, isolated PBMCs, or DNA extracted from either sample type. The full study reports these points: The amount of clinical and demographic metadata varied by source and participant and was provided uncurated.

TCRbeta CDR3 regions were amplified from genomic DNA using the immunoSEQ Assay, a bias-controlled multiplex PCR. Processing in the source paper ran as follows. The number of nucleated cells in each sample was estimated from the amplification of reference gene primers within the assay. To quantify the absolute abundance of each unique TCRbeta CDR3 rearrangement, sequence reads were collapsed and filtered. For each sample, productive Simpson clonality was calculated as the square root of Simpson's diversity index across productive rearrangements. Not all clones reach the TCRdb copy of this immuneACCESS table, which keeps in-frame sequences only. Checked studies attribute under half of the gap to unresolved V genes and leave the rest unexplained. V and J calls and clone size are given by that table; D and trimming were obtained from the DNA. The sample yields roughly 300,000 clones; 85% were counted once. The biggest ten clones account for roughly 7.8% of the sample.

Turning to this clone: Its recognized antigen is unknown. No qualities accompany the bases; no much larger clone lies one base away.

This clonotype originated in a human donor in a cohort sampled during active COVID-19. The sample consisted of peripheral blood. The V and J genes are TRBV6-5 and TRBJ1-2; no D gene can be assigned with confidence. The CDR3 corresponds to CASNVGGNYGYTF. The DNA is as follows: TGTGCCAGCAACGTCGGCGGGAACTATGGCTACACCTTC.